This T cell receptor beta chain came from a study of blood T cell repertoires in COVID-19. Clones were read by immunoSEQ multiplex PCR, and TCRdb kept only the in-frame ones, dropping some. The table includes about 170,000 clones, around 84% detected once. The V gene end was trimmed by 3 bases and the J gene end by 0 bases; junction bases not matched to a gene: 8. The length of the CDR3 is 16 residues. Germline V lookup: CDR1 SEHNR, CDR2 FQNEAQ (reference sequence). Sequenced: peripheral blood. This TCR derives from a human donor with acute or convalescent COVID-19. The donor label of this sample is uncertain. The chain uses TRBV7-9 and TRBJ2-7; 7 bases line up with TRBD1. The CDR3 protein is CASSFRPGGNSYEQYF. CDR3 nucleotide sequence: TGTGCCAGCAGCTTTCGTCCAGGGGGTAACTCCTACGAGCAGTACTTC. Combining the CDR3 with reference TRBV7-9 and TRBJ2-7 gives the whole variable domain DTGVSQNPRHKITKRGQNVTFRCDPISEHNRLYWYRQTLGQGPEFLTYFQNEAQLEKSRLLSDRFSAERPKGSFSTLEIQRTEQGDSAMYLCASSFRPGGNSYEQYFGPGTRLTVT.